This T cell receptor (beta chain) was identified in a study of beta chain features in type 1 diabetes (dated by TCRdb to 2016 to 2018). About the full investigation: No differences in mean age, gender distribution, total cell number or subset yield were found between patients and healthy donors. The study compared the TCRB repertoires of sorted circulating CD4+ T cell subsets in recently diagnosed type 1 diabetes patients with those in matched healthy donors. Naive and central memory subsets were obtained from all 30 or so donors, but regulatory and stem cell-like memory subsets were isolated from only 8 patients and roughly eight healthy donors. A total of 107,917,701 sorted cells were examined across all samples, and the number of cells per subset was strongly correlated with RNA yield.

Broader findings and caveats from the paper: Type 1 diabetes patients showed a moderate but significant shortening of TCRB CDR3 length in all four CD4+ subsets. The naive, central memory and regulatory TCRB repertoires appeared to resemble one another more closely among patients than among healthy donors. Because cDNA was sequenced instead of genomic DNA, highly expressing activated cells could be over-represented, though the groups showed no difference in activation or CD3 levels. PCR may preferentially amplify shorter templates, but because patient and control samples were amplified and corrected together, any resulting skew would affect both groups equally. HLA sub-analyses involved small numbers of individuals, so any influence of HLA type on TCRB rearrangement remained unresolved. Patients with type 1 diabetes made fewer insertions and deleted more nucleotides at VDJ recombination sites, implying thymic rearrangement abnormalities.

The germline V gene encodes CDR1 SGHNT and CDR2 YYREEE (reference sequence). Deletion took 4 bases off V and 4 bases off J, with a span of 11 bases between the germline ends. Including the terminal cysteine and phenylalanine, the CDR3 comprises 13 residues. CDR3 DNA is the only sequence kept; it has 39 bases, read in frame from the first base. The High Capacity cDNA Reverse Transcription Kit was used to reverse transcribe all of the isolated RNA, meaning that expressed TCRB transcripts were what got sequenced. Deep immunoSEQ sequencing was applied to naive, central memory and regulatory T cell samples, giving an average of about 3.4 million total reads per sample. Sorted cells were lysed in RLT buffer, and RNA was extracted using DNase-treated RNeasy Micro or Mini kits according to cell number. Each cell subset was processed separately to prevent cross-contamination, with patient and healthy donor samples processed together. TCRB sequences were amplified from cDNA with the immunoSEQ multiplex PCR, producing 87-bp fragments spanning the CDR3 region. Sequencing of the amplicons was done on the Illumina HiSeq platform. The paper's data handling went like this. Synthetic template baselines were used to correct PCR bias computationally, reads within Hamming distance 2 were collapsed together, and singletons that could not be merged were discarded. Reads were aligned against IMGT to assign V, D and J genes, CDR3 length and insertions or deletions at six rearrangement sites. Within each subset, clonotype counts were normalized to sorted cell number, after which true diversity and Gini coefficients were computed with the tcR R package. The overlap coefficient, calculated on TCRB nucleotide sequences, was used to measure repertoire sharing. As a proxy for the pre-selection repertoire, out-of-frame TCRB sequences from naive cells were analyzed. This is the immuneACCESS table as TCRdb keeps it, with only in-frame sequences that have V and J called. A part of the clones is gone; compared with another copy, unresolved V genes explain less than half, and the rest is unexplained. The V and J calls and clone size are taken from that table; D and trimming were inferred from the DNA. This sample gives under 550,000 clones in total; approximately 10% of them show up just once. The top ten clonotypes cover over 0.04% of the sample.

Each donor gave one peripheral blood draw, about 110 mL on average, collected into heparinised tubes. Using a panel that included CD45RO, CCR7, CD25, CD127, CD95 and CD27, naive, central memory, regulatory and stem cell-like memory CD4+ T cells were sorted on a BD FACSAria II. A purity above 98% was achieved for all sorted populations. PBMCs were separated immediately by Lymphoprep density gradient centrifugation and were stained directly, without being cultured. So that batch effects would be minimized, each experiment stained and sorted samples in pairs, pairing one healthy donor with one patient. This clone was picked up a small number of times. Its antigen remains undetermined. No base quality information exists; no much larger clone differs at one position.

The receptor comes from a woman aged 18-35 years in good health. The sample was naive CD4+ T cells from blood. Per the publication, the cell subset or site label means: true naive CD4+ T cells. The receptor chain draws on TRBV5-4 and TRBJ2-5, with no confidently assigned D gene. The CDR3 loop reads CASSLGGTETQYF. The sequence in DNA is TGTGCCAGCAGCCTGGGCGGAACAGAGACCCAGTACTTC.